Following are 28 T cell receptor beta chains from one sample sequenced in a study of beta chain features in type 1 diabetes. As every portion of the isolated RNA was reverse transcribed, the sequencing read expressed TCRB transcripts. Method: immunoSEQ multiplex PCR; TCRdb's copy keeps in-frame clones and lacks some. The sample has hundreds of thousands of clones; roughly 17% are singletons. The sequenced material came from naive CD4+ T cells from blood. The receptors shown here come from a woman younger than 30 in good health.

This clone has only a few counts. The chain has TRBV7-9 and TRBJ2-1; D remains ambiguous. CDR3 size: 12 residues. Trimming removed 9 bases from V and 3 bases from J, with 9 bases in between. Looked up from germline, CDR1 is SEHNR and CDR2 is FQNEAQ (reference sequence). CDR3 nucleotide sequence: TGTGCCAGTCTCGGAATCTACAATGAGCAGTTCTTC. Its protein product is CASLGIYNEQFF.

The gene calls are TRBV20-1 and TRBJ1-2; D uncertain. Germline V CDR1 and CDR2: DFQATT, SNEGSKA (reference sequence). V was trimmed by 0 bases and J by 8 bases, leaving 7 bases between them. CDR3 length: 11 amino acids. The CDR3 region is CSARDPAGYTF. In DNA form, the CDR3 reads TGCAGTGCTAGAGATCCTGCCGGCTACACCTTC.

This rearrangement joins TRBV18 to TRBJ2-1, with TRBD2 matching over 8 bases. J was trimmed by 0 bases and V by 5 bases; bases with no gene match: 3. Germline V CDR1 and CDR2: KGHSH, LQKENI. The CDR3 totals 15 residues. The CDR3 spells CASSSGGPSYNEQFF. DNA for the CDR3: TGTGCCAGCTCATCGGGAGGGCCCTCCTACAATGAGCAGTTCTTC.

This chain joins TRBV5-1 and TRBJ1-2; 8 bases map to TRBD1. CDR3 size: 14 residues. The germline V gene encodes CDR1 SGHRS and CDR2 YFSETQ. V lost 0 bases and J lost 4; bases outside the gene matches: 2. The CDR3 DNA reads TGCGCCAGCAGCTTGGACAGGGGGAGCTATGGCTACACCTTC. It specifies CASSLDRGSYGYTF. Filled out from reference TRBV5-1 and TRBJ1-2, the complete variable domain reads KAGVTQTPRYLIKTRGQQVTLSCSPISGHRSVSWYQQTPGQGLQFLFEYFSETQRNKGNFPGRFSGRQFSNSRSEMNVSTLELGDSALYLCASSLDRGSYGYTFGSGTRLTVV.

In its sample, this clone was seen a few times. The CDR3 DNA sequence: TGTGCCAGCAGTTCCTCTCTAGCGGCTTCAGCGGAGACCCAGTACTTC. It yields the protein CASSSSLAASAETQYF. The chain uses TRBV6-6 and TRBJ2-5; 7 bases are shared with TRBD2. This CDR3 comprises 16 residues. Germline CDR1 MNHNY, CDR2 SVGAGI (reference sequence). The ends lost 4 bases at V and 5 bases at J; junction bases unmatched: 13.

In regard to this clone: The junction shows a germline mismatch at one end, possibly a read error. V is TRBV7-9 and J is TRBJ2-6; TRBD1 might be the D (6 bases). The CDR3 has 15 amino acids. The germline CDR1 and CDR2 sequences are SEHNR and FQNEAQ (reference sequence). This chain's CDR3 is CASSSGLEGGNVLTF. The CDR3 coding sequence is TGTGCCAGCAGCTCGGGTCTTGAAGGGGGCAACGTCCTGACTTTC.

The V and J genes are TRBV27 and TRBJ1-5; D ambiguous. Trimming left V 3 bases short and J 5 bases short, with 8 bases between. CDR1 is MNHEY and CDR2 is SMNVEV in the germline V gene (reference sequence). The CDR3 consists of 13 residues. The CDR3 here is CASSLGRHQPQHF. DNA for the CDR3: TGTGCCAGCAGTTTGGGGAGGCATCAGCCCCAGCATTTT.

This chain links TRBV6-5 with TRBJ2-7; weak D call: TRBD2 (6 bases). The V gene lost 2 bases and the J gene lost 4 bases, with 12 bases spanning the gap. Germline-derived CDR1 and CDR2 are MNHEY and SVGAGI. The CDR3 has 14 amino acids. CDR3 protein: CASSYGLHFYEQYF. The CDR3 region has the DNA TGTGCCAGCAGTTACGGACTACATTTTTACGAGCAGTACTTC.

This rearrangement joins TRBV2 to TRBJ2-7, with TRBD1 identical over 9 bases. V shed 6 bases and J 6 bases; nucleotides not matched to a gene: 9. The CDR3 runs 14 residues. CDR1 and CDR2 from the germline V gene are SNHLY and FYNNEI. CDR3 DNA sequence: TGTGCCAGCAGAAGGGACAGGGCAATCGGCGAGCAGTACTTC. It translates to CASRRDRAIGEQYF.

This chain joins TRBV7-2 and TRBJ2-1; 10 positions agree with TRBD2. V lost 5 bases, J lost 6 bases, and 7 bases stayed unmatched. The germline V gene has CDR1 SGHTA and CDR2 FQGNSA. The CDR3 runs to 15 residues. Here the CDR3 reads CASSRLGLASNEQFF. The DNA for the CDR3 is TGTGCCAGCAGCCGATTGGGACTAGCGTCCAATGAGCAGTTCTTC.

The table lists this clone with a few counts. This chain uses TRBV4-1 with TRBJ2-7, with unresolved D. The germline V gene encodes CDR1 MGHRA and CDR2 YSYEKL. Deletions cut 1 base from V and 2 bases from J, with 12 bases between. CDR3 length: 15 amino acids. Here the CDR3 DNA reads TGCGCCAGCAGCCAAGGAGGCGTCTGGGCCTACGAGCAGTACTTC. Amino acid sequence: CASSQGGVWAYEQYF.

The chain recombines TRBV6-5 with TRBJ2-5; the match to TRBD2 covers 9 bases. The germline CDR1 and CDR2 sequences are MNHEY and SVGAGI. There are 16 residues in the CDR3. V shed 2 bases and J 5 bases; nucleotides not matched to a gene: 9. CDR3 nucleotides: TGTGCCAGCAGTTACGACGGCGGGAGGGCCGGGGAGACCCAGTACTTC. Amino acid sequence: CASSYDGGRAGETQYF.

This clone has more than one count but fewer than ten. The chain recombines TRBV5-4 with TRBJ2-5, with D hard to call. Per germline, CDR1 SGHNT and CDR2 YYREEE (reference sequence). V was pared by 0 bases and J by 3 bases, with 6 bases between. The CDR3 sequence is 13 residues long. This CDR3 reads CASSLVHEETQYF. The CDR3 DNA sequence: TGTGCCAGCAGCTTGGTACATGAAGAGACCCAGTACTTC.

This clone was observed a handful of times. The J gene is TRBJ1-5, the V gene TRBV27; D gene unclear. CDR3 length: 14 amino acids. V lost 3 bases and J lost 0, with 6 bases in between. Germline V lookup: CDR1 MNHEY, CDR2 SMNVEV (reference sequence). This chain's CDR3 is CASSFAASNQPQHF. In DNA, the CDR3 is TGTGCCAGCAGTTTCGCAGCTAGCAATCAGCCCCAGCATTTT.

This clone has more than one count but fewer than ten. The chain joins TRBV20-1 to TRBJ2-1; TRBD2 is a possible D gene (6 bases). Germline CDR1 reads DFQATT; CDR2 reads SNEGSKA (reference sequence). CDR3 length: 10 residues. The V end was cut by 3 bases, the J end by 16 bases, with 13 bases between. CDR3 sequence: CSASRDSVFF. CDR3 in DNA: TGCAGTGCTAGCCGGGACTCAGTTTTCTTC.

The gene calls are TRBV5-1 and TRBJ2-1; 13 bases are a match to TRBD2. The CDR3 totals 16 residues. CDR1 and CDR2 from the germline V gene are SGHRS and YFSETQ. V lost 1 base to trimming and J lost 6 bases; unmatched junction nucleotides: 4. This CDR3 reads CASSLFGTSGVNEQFF. DNA for the CDR3: TGCGCCAGCAGCTTGTTTGGGACTAGCGGGGTCAATGAGCAGTTCTTC.

This clone has only a few counts. The chain's CDR3 is CASSLGPGGHNYGYTF. DNA for the CDR3: TGTGCCAGCAGCTTAGGTCCGGGTGGACATAACTATGGCTACACCTTC. The chain has TRBV7-2 and TRBJ1-2; a weak D match, TRBD1 (5 bases). CDR3 length: 16 residues. Between the trimmed V and J ends, which lost 1 base and 1 base, there was a span of 13 bases. Germline V lookup: CDR1 SGHTA, CDR2 FQGNSA.

J is TRBJ2-1 and V is TRBV7-8, with D unresolved. The CDR3 runs 16 residues. V lost 3 bases and J 0 bases, leaving 12 bases between the germline ends. Germline CDR1 is SGHVS and CDR2 is FQNEAQ. CDR3 protein: CASSFLIESSYNEQFF. In DNA, the CDR3 is TGTGCCAGCAGCTTTTTGATCGAAAGCTCCTACAATGAGCAGTTCTTC.

The chain carries TRBV25-1 and TRBJ1-4; D possibly corresponds to TRBD1 (6 bases). Germline values: CDR1 MGHDK, CDR2 SYGVNS. V was pared by 6 bases and J by 7 bases, with 15 bases between. CDR3 length: 14 amino acids. The CDR3 DNA reads as TGTGCCAGCAGCCTGGGGGGGGCTGGTGAAAAACTGTTTTTT. It is translated as CASSLGGAGEKLFF. The variable domain in full, completed from reference TRBV25-1 and TRBJ1-4, reads EADIYQTPRYLVIGTGKKITLECSQTMGHDKMYWYQQDPGMELHLIHYSYGVNSTEKGDLSSESTVSRIRTEHFPLTLESARPSHTSQYLCASSLGGAGEKLFFGSGTQLSVL.

There are a few counts of this clone. The chain uses TRBV19 and TRBJ2-1, with 11 positions matching TRBD2. With 6 bases clipped from V and 14 bases from J, the junction kept 18 bases outside the gene matches. Germline V gene sequence: CDR1 LNHDA, CDR2 SQIVND (reference sequence). CDR3 size: 16 residues. The DNA for the CDR3 is TGTGCCAGTAGCCAATTCGGTGGACTAGCGGGCTCCGAGGAGTTCTTC. Protein product: CASSQFGGLAGSEEFF.

This clone was counted between two and nine times. V is TRBV7-2 and J is TRBJ1-1; D unclear. V was shortened by 5 bases and J by 4 bases, with 14 bases between the two germline ends. The germline V gene encodes CDR1 SGHTA and CDR2 FQGNSA. CDR3 length: 14 amino acids. CDR3 nucleotide sequence: TGTGCCAGCAGCCCGGGTAAAAGGGTCACTGAAGCTTTCTTT. Amino acid sequence: CASSPGKRVTEAFF.

In this sample, this clone turned up a few times. This sequence joins TRBV28 and TRBJ2-1, with D possibly TRBD2 on 5 matching bases. Trimming cost V 7 bases and J 0 bases, with 16 bases left between them. CDR1 and CDR2 (germline): MDHEN, SYDVKM. The CDR3 length is 16 residues. CDR3 DNA: TGTGCCAGCACCGTTTCGGGGTTAGGCTCCTACAATGAGCAGTTCTTC. Its protein product is CASTVSGLGSYNEQFF. Full variable domain (rest looked up from reference TRBV28 and TRBJ2-1): DVKVTQSSRYLVKRTGEKVFLECVQDMDHENMFWYRQDPGLGLRLIYFSYDVKMKEKGDIPEGYSVSREKKERFSLILESASTNQTSMYLCASTVSGLGSYNEQFFGPGTRLTVL.

This clone was counted only a few times. This chain joins TRBV27 and TRBJ2-4; 7 positions match TRBD2. The CDR3 totals 16 residues. V was clipped by 5 bases and J by 5 bases; unmatched bases: 12. Germline V gives CDR1 MNHEY, CDR2 SMNVEV (reference sequence). CDR3 in amino acids: CASSPRGWAKQNIQYF. CDR3 nucleotides: TGTGCCAGCAGTCCGCGGGGGTGGGCTAAACAAAACATTCAGTACTTC.

This clone showed up just a few times. This chain joins TRBV28 and TRBJ1-5; the D is unclear. The CDR3 has 17 residues. V lost 3 bases, J lost 3 bases, and 18 bases lay in between. The V gene's germline CDR1 is MDHEN and CDR2 SYDVKM. The CDR3, as DNA: TGTGCCAGCAGTTTCATCTCGTCGCGTACCGACAATCAGCCCCAGCATTTT. It translates to CASSFISSRTDNQPQHF.

This chain uses TRBV6-6 with TRBJ2-3, with 10 positions matching TRBD2. This CDR3 comprises 15 residues. Trimming took 5 bases from V and 10 from J; bases not matched to a gene: 12. Germline V gives CDR1 MNHNY, CDR2 SVGAGI (reference sequence). The CDR3 here is CASSGISTSGYSQYF. In nucleotides, the CDR3 is TGTGCCAGCAGTGGCATTTCGACTAGCGGGTACTCGCAGTATTTT.

The J gene is TRBJ1-2, the V gene TRBV7-2; no definite D call. V lost 2 bases and J lost 2, with 9 bases in between. The CDR3 is 14 amino acids. CDR1 and CDR2 (germline): SGHTA, FQGNSA. CDR3 amino acids: CASSLLTGNYGYTF. Written as DNA, the CDR3 is TGTGCCAGCAGCTTACTTACGGGAAACTATGGCTACACCTTC.

The J gene is TRBJ2-3, the V gene TRBV28; TRBD2 agrees at 10 bases. After removal of 6 bases from V and 4 bases from J, the junction contained 7 bases not matched to a gene. This CDR3 region has 15 residues. The germline gives CDR1 MDHEN, CDR2 SYDVKM. The CDR3 nucleotides read TGTGCCAGCAGGAAAGCGGGAGGGCCACCAGATACGCAGTATTTT. Protein: CASRKAGGPPDTQYF. Full variable domain (rest looked up from reference TRBV28 and TRBJ2-3): DVKVTQSSRYLVKRTGEKVFLECVQDMDHENMFWYRQDPGLGLRLIYFSYDVKMKEKGDIPEGYSVSREKKERFSLILESASTNQTSMYLCASRKAGGPPDTQYFGPGTRLTVL.

This clone was observed a few times. The gene calls are TRBV7-9 and TRBJ1-2; no definite D call. Germline V CDR1 and CDR2: SEHNR, FQNEAQ (reference sequence). The CDR3 consists of 12 residues. The V end lost 5 bases, the J end lost 1 base, and 5 bases lay between the germline ends. The CDR3 region has the DNA TGTGCCAGCAGCGCGGTTAACTATGGCTACACCTTC. Its protein is CASSAVNYGYTF.